One sample yielded the 12 T cell receptor beta chains listed below, sequenced in a study of cytomegalovirus exposure and HLA in healthy donors. PCR involved 60 Vbeta and 13 Jbeta primers. Some clones are missing from TCRdb's copy, which holds only in-frame ones; the method was immunoSEQ multiplex PCR. The sample has approximately 120,000 clones; approximately 81% are singletons. The sample taken for sequencing was PBMCs. The receptors shown here come from a woman under 40 in good health and CMV-seronegative.

A single count supports this clone. CDR3 in DNA: TGTGCCAGCACAGGGAAAGGGGGCTTCTACGAGCAGTACTTC. This translates into CASTGKGGFYEQYF. The chain combines TRBV6-6 with TRBJ2-5; TRBD1 matches at 7 bases. The J call is in doubt because the DNA end fits TRBJ2-7 better. There are 14 residues in the CDR3. Germline assignment: CDR1 MNHNY and CDR2 SVGAGI (reference sequence).

This clone was observed once. The rearrangement links TRBV10-3 to TRBJ2-1; perhaps TRBD2 as D (6 bases). CDR3 length: 14 residues. Trimming took off 3 bases at V and 4 bases at J, with 10 bases between the two ends. CDR1 ENHRY and CDR2 SYGVKD come from the germline V gene. The CDR3 DNA reads as TGTGCCATCAGTGAAGGGCTAGCGTACAATGAGCAGTTCTTC. Residues: CAISEGLAYNEQFF.

As to this clone: The junction departs from germline at one end; a sequencing error may be responsible. V and J are TRBV6-1 and TRBJ1-5, with D uncertain. The CDR3 totals 16 residues. CDR1 and CDR2 from the germline V gene are MNHNS and SASEGT. The CDR3 nucleotides are TGTGCCAGCAGTGAGTTAATCAACCCTAGCCATCAGCCCCAGCATTTT. Protein sequence: CASSELINPSHQPQHF.

The V gene is TRBV6-4, the J gene TRBJ1-1, with 9 bases lining up with TRBD1. The CDR3 sequence is 13 residues long. Germline trimming cut 7 bases from V and 1 base from J; bases unmatched to any gene: 1. From germline, CDR1 is MRHNA and CDR2 SNTAGT. Here the CDR3 DNA reads TGTGCCAGCAAGGGACAGGGGAACACTGAAGCTTTCTTT. Protein product: CASKGQGNTEAFF.

V and J are TRBV4-1 and TRBJ2-1, with TRBD2 matching 8 bases. V lost 4 bases and J lost 2; bases outside the gene matches: 7. The germline V gene encodes CDR1 MGHRA and CDR2 YSYEKL. This CDR3 has 16 residues. The CDR3 DNA follows: TGCGCCAGCAGCCGGGAGGGACTAGATCCCTACAATGAGCAGTTCTTC. It codes for CASSREGLDPYNEQFF.

The gene calls are TRBV7-9 and TRBJ2-3; D might be TRBD2 (6 bases). Germline loops: CDR1 SEHNR, CDR2 FQNEAQ (reference sequence). The CDR3 covers 18 residues. V lost 4 bases to trimming and J lost 4 bases, with 24 bases between them. For the CDR3, the DNA is TGTGCCAGCAGCTCGGCTGGACGGCGGGGCCCATTGTCAGATACGCAGTATTTT. It specifies CASSSAGRRGPLSDTQYF. Using reference TRBV7-9 and TRBJ2-3 for the parts outside the CDR3, the full variable domain is DTGVSQNPRHKITKRGQNVTFRCDPISEHNRLYWYRQTLGQGPEFLTYFQNEAQLEKSRLLSDRFSAERPKGSFSTLEIQRTEQGDSAMYLCASSSAGRRGPLSDTQYFGPGTRLTVL.

A single count supports this clone. The sample carries other DNA sequences with the same CDR3. As DNA, the CDR3 is TGTGCCAGCTCACCGGGCCAGGGGGACTATGGCTACACCTTC. Encoded protein: CASSPGQGDYGYTF. The V gene is TRBV18, the J gene TRBJ1-2; 7 nucleotides align to TRBD1. Germline assignment: CDR1 KGHSH and CDR2 LQKENI. The V and J ends lost 3 bases and 3 bases, in that order; junction bases with no gene match: 4. The CDR3 has 14 amino acids. Full variable domain (outside the CDR3, taken from reference TRBV18 and TRBJ1-2): NAGVMQNPRHLVRRRGQEARLRCSPMKGHSHVYWYRQLPEEGLKFMVYLQKENIIDESGMPKERFSAEFPKEGPSILRIQQVVRGDSAAYFCASSPGQGDYGYTFGSGTRLTVV.

The chain combines TRBV6-5 with TRBJ2-1, with 9 bases identical to TRBD1. CDR1 and CDR2 from the germline V gene are MNHEY and SVGAGI. The CDR3 extends over 14 amino acids. The J segment lost 7 bases and the V segment lost 10 bases, leaving 11 bases of the junction unmatched. This chain's CDR3 is CATLGTGSVNEQFF. CDR3 nucleotide sequence: TGTGCCACTCTAGGGACAGGGAGTGTAAATGAGCAGTTCTTC.

The gene calls are TRBV6-6 and TRBJ1-6; 7 nucleotides line up with TRBD1. This CDR3 has 15 amino acids. CDR1 is MNHNY, CDR2 SVGAGI, per germline (reference sequence). Trimming took 5 bases from V and 12 from J; bases not matched to a gene: 13. This chain's CDR3 is CASSTGQASGEPLHF. The CDR3 DNA is TGTGCCAGCAGTACCGGACAGGCCTCAGGGGAACCCCTCCACTTT.

The gene calls are TRBV4-1 and TRBJ2-7; 11 nucleotides line up with TRBD2. J was trimmed by 5 bases and V by 0 bases; bases with no gene match: 15. The germline gives CDR1 MGHRA, CDR2 YSYEKL. This CDR3 region has 19 residues. Here the CDR3 reads CASSQEGDSGRVFGHEQYF. CDR3 DNA sequence: TGCGCCAGCAGCCAAGAAGGGGATAGCGGGAGGGTTTTCGGCCACGAGCAGTACTTC.

CDR3 sequence (DNA): TGTGCCAGTAGCCAGGGCAGTTTTGGCGAGCAGTACTTC. Its translation is CASSQGSFGEQYF. The chain recombines TRBV19 with TRBJ2-7; D possibly corresponds to TRBD1 (5 bases). Germline V gene sequence: CDR1 LNHDA, CDR2 SQIVND (reference sequence). The CDR3 sequence is 13 residues long. V was trimmed by 6 bases and J by 6 bases, leaving 15 bases between them.

The chain has TRBV19 and TRBJ2-5; perhaps TRBD1 as D (6 bases). Germline V lookup: CDR1 LNHDA, CDR2 SQIVND (reference sequence). Deletions cut 6 bases from V and 4 bases from J, with 12 bases between. This CDR3 spans 13 amino acids. CDR3 bases: TGTGCCAGTAGCACAGGCAGGGGAGAGACCCAGTACTTC. As protein: CASSTGRGETQYF.